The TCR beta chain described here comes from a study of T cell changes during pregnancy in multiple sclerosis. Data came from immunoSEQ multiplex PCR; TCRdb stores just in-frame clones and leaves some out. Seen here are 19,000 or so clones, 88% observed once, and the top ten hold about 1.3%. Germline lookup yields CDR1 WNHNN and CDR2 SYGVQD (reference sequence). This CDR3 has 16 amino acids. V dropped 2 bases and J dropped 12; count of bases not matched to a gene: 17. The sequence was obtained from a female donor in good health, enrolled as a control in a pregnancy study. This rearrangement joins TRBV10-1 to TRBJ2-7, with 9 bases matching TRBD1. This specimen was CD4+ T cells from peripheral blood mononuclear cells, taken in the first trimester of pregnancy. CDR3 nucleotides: TGCGCCAGCAGTGAGGCCCGGGGACAGGGCGGGCGGCCTGTGTACTTC. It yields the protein CASSEARGQGGRPVYF.